The rows below give T cell receptor beta chains drawn from one sample of a study of T cell repertoires in aging, cancer and after chemotherapy. TCRdb re-called the multiplex PCR reads through MiXCR, storing one row per CDR3 protein. The table lists approximately 630 distinct CDR3 sequences, approximately 35% of them singletons, with 24% in the top ten. Material: blood. These receptors were taken from a human donor with a blood cancer. Both conserved end residues are trimmed from each CDR3. Where a row states a size, it is once, few, many or the class of an expanded clone; other rows omit it.

clone_size: medium-sized; v_call: TRBV5-1; j_call: TRBJ1-5; cdr3_length: 8; cdr3_aa: ASSLGKEH
clone_size: -; v_call: TRBV6-1; j_call: TRBJ2-3; cdr3_length: 11; cdr3_aa: ATSETVRYTQY
clone_size: large; v_call: TRBV18; j_call: TRBJ2-7; cdr3_length: 9; cdr3_aa: ASSGVYEQY
clone_size: medium-sized; v_call: TRBV7-9; j_call: TRBJ1-1; cdr3_length: 11; cdr3_aa: ASRGAMLTEAF
clone_size: medium-sized; v_call: TRBV9; j_call: TRBJ2-2; cdr3_length: 14; cdr3_aa: ASSVLGQANTGELF
clone_size: -; v_call: TRBV6-6; j_call: TRBJ2-3; cdr3_length: 12; cdr3_aa: ASNRDRRTDTQY
clone_size: large; v_call: TRBV7-9; j_call: TRBJ2-2; cdr3_length: 12; cdr3_aa: ASSLNPNTGELF
clone_size: -; v_call: TRBV7-6; j_call: TRBJ2-7; cdr3_length: 11; cdr3_aa: ASSLGGIYEQY
clone_size: -; v_call: TRBV6-5; j_call: TRBJ2-2; cdr3_length: 11; cdr3_aa: ASSARGPGELF
clone_size: medium-sized; v_call: TRBV5-1; j_call: TRBJ2-7; cdr3_length: 12; cdr3_aa: ASSLGDGTYEQY
clone_size: medium-sized; v_call: TRBV12-3/TRBV12-4; j_call: TRBJ2-4; cdr3_length: 12; cdr3_aa: ASSLAGSKNIQY
clone_size: -; v_call: TRBV19; j_call: TRBJ1-4; cdr3_length: 13; cdr3_aa: ASSTRDRESEKLF
clone_size: large; v_call: TRBV20-1; j_call: TRBJ2-1; cdr3_length: 9; cdr3_aa: SARTSNEQF
clone_size: medium-sized; v_call: TRBV19; j_call: TRBJ2-3; cdr3_length: 12; cdr3_aa: ASSTGGTTDTQY
clone_size: large; v_call: TRBV6-1; j_call: TRBJ2-3; cdr3_length: 15; cdr3_aa: ASSVMRGGPGTDTQY
clone_size: -; v_call: TRBV29-1; j_call: TRBJ2-3; cdr3_length: 12; cdr3_aa: SVEGRDITDTQY
clone_size: hyperexpanded; v_call: TRBV29-1; j_call: TRBJ1-2; cdr3_length: 12; cdr3_aa: SVVGIGANYGYT
clone_size: medium-sized; v_call: TRBV5-1; j_call: TRBJ2-7; cdr3_length: 13; cdr3_aa: ASSFSSGVSYEQY
clone_size: -; v_call: TRBV27; j_call: TRBJ2-3; cdr3_length: 13; cdr3_aa: ASSFEGISTDTQY
clone_size: large; v_call: TRBV7-9; j_call: TRBJ1-1; cdr3_length: 13; cdr3_aa: ASTRGGSMNTEAF
clone_size: -; v_call: TRBV24-1; j_call: TRBJ2-1; cdr3_length: 13; cdr3_aa: AAQGSGHGESEQF
clone_size: -; v_call: TRBV2; j_call: TRBJ1-6; cdr3_length: 13; cdr3_aa: ASSELQRHNSPLH
clone_size: large; v_call: TRBV6-1; j_call: TRBJ2-4; cdr3_length: 13; cdr3_aa: ASKGAGGAKNIQY
clone_size: medium-sized; v_call: TRBV2; j_call: TRBJ1-2; cdr3_length: 12; cdr3_aa: ASILQRGVYGYT
clone_size: -; v_call: TRBV29-1; j_call: TRBJ1-2; cdr3_length: 10; cdr3_aa: SVQTGGDRDA
clone_size: -; v_call: TRBV20-1; j_call: TRBJ2-5; cdr3_length: 8; cdr3_aa: SVLRETQY
clone_size: -; v_call: TRBV6-6; j_call: TRBJ2-3; cdr3_length: 9; cdr3_aa: ASSLTDTQY
clone_size: large; v_call: TRBV10-3; j_call: TRBJ2-1; cdr3_length: 13; cdr3_aa: AISDWQGSYNEQF
clone_size: -; v_call: TRBV11-3; j_call: TRBJ2-2; cdr3_length: 13; cdr3_aa: ASSPGTGGAGELF
clone_size: medium-sized; v_call: TRBV21-1; j_call: TRBJ2-6; cdr3_length: 18; cdr3_aa: ASSGRSGGPGGSGANVLT
clone_size: -; v_call: TRBV6-6; j_call: TRBJ2-1; cdr3_length: 14; cdr3_aa: ASSSTSGSSYNEQF
clone_size: large; v_call: TRBV20-1; j_call: TRBJ2-7; cdr3_length: 12; cdr3_aa: SAGTGGSIYEQY
clone_size: -; v_call: TRBV5-1; j_call: TRBJ2-2; cdr3_length: 12; cdr3_aa: ASSWTGGAGELF
clone_size: large; v_call: TRBV24-1; j_call: TRBJ2-7; cdr3_length: 14; cdr3_aa: ATSDRRQGKEYEQY
clone_size: large; v_call: TRBV18; j_call: TRBJ1-2; cdr3_length: 11; cdr3_aa: ASSPGNNYGYT
clone_size: hyperexpanded; v_call: TRBV29-1; j_call: TRBJ1-2; cdr3_length: 11; cdr3_aa: SVDRTGGDRDT
clone_size: -; v_call: TRBV29-1; j_call: TRBJ1-2; cdr3_length: 10; cdr3_aa: SVQTGGDRDT
clone_size: large; v_call: TRBV24-1; j_call: TRBJ2-5; cdr3_length: 13; cdr3_aa: ATSRLAGRQETQY
clone_size: -; v_call: TRBV29-1; j_call: -; cdr3_length: 9; cdr3_aa: SEGQGASYT
clone_size: medium-sized; v_call: TRBV24-1; j_call: TRBJ2-3; cdr3_length: 13; cdr3_aa: ATSDRGGGTDTQY